These T cell receptor beta chains were read from a single sample in a study of blood T cell repertoires in COVID-19. The table came from immunoSEQ multiplex PCR; TCRdb's copy has only in-frame clones and leaves some out. The table shows roughly 180,000 clones, with 75% to 90% occurring only once. Sequences were obtained from peripheral blood. These receptor sequences come from an older woman with acute or convalescent COVID-19. Both conserved end residues are trimmed from each CDR3.

j_call cdr3_length v_call cdr3_aa
TRBJ1-6 13 TRBV3-1/TRBV3-2 ASSFGQGAYSPLH
TRBJ1-4 15 TRBV5-6 ASSLRGQGPTNEKLF
TRBJ2-5 13 TRBV5-6 ASSSLDRGQETQY
TRBJ2-5 12 TRBV29-1 SVSLAGGSETQY
TRBJ1-6 16 TRBV21-1 ASSPPSGAGGEYSPLH
TRBJ1-2 13 TRBV6-5 ASSYSRGSNYGYT
TRBJ1-1 14 TRBV7-9 ASSSTARRANTEAF
TRBJ1-4 12 TRBV19 ASSSGQINEKLF
TRBJ2-2 15 TRBV18 ASSRPRDRGTTGELF
TRBJ1-1 16 TRBV4-1 ASSQDQRGAGQNTEAF